This passage covers 24 T cell receptor beta chains from one sample sequenced in a study of identical twins. TCRdb fed the 5' RACE reads into MiXCR, producing one record per CDR3 protein. The table records hundreds of thousands of distinct CDR3 sequences, 8.6% of them present only once. The same data also contributed to another study, on yellow fever vaccine responses in identical twins.

Sequenced: PBMCs. Receptors originate from a woman aged 18 to 35 in good health.

This clonotype was detected a few times. The chain is built from TRBV20-1 and TRBJ2-3, with D perhaps TRBD2 (6 bases). CDR3 length: 14 amino acids. The ends were cut back, 3 bases at V and 3 bases at J, with 13 bases in the middle. Germline CDR1 reads DFQATT; CDR2 reads SNEGSKA (reference sequence). The CDR3 loop is CSASFGSGTDTQYF. The CDR3 DNA reads as TGCAGTGCTAGTTTCGGGAGCGGGACAGATACGCAGTATTTT.

The chain links TRBV4-1 to TRBJ2-5; 9 bases map to TRBD1. The germline gives CDR1 MGHRA, CDR2 YSYEKL. CDR3 length: 13 amino acids. V was pared by 3 bases and J by 4 bases, with 0 bases of the junction left unmatched. The CDR3 DNA reads as TGCGCCAGCAGCCAGACAGGGGGAGAGACCCAGTACTTC. Translating it yields CASSQTGGETQYF.

The chain recombines TRBV20-1 with TRBJ2-5; possible D gene TRBD2, 6 bases. The germline V gene encodes CDR1 DFQATT and CDR2 SNEGSKA (reference sequence). The CDR3 covers 13 residues. Trimming cost V 6 bases and J 5 bases, with 16 bases left between them. The CDR3 sequence: CSATGTSPETQYF. The CDR3 DNA reads TGCAGTGCCACCGGGACTTCCCCGGAGACCCAGTACTTC.

On this clonotype: One end of the junction is discordant with germline, which a read error may explain. The V gene is TRBV7-7, the J gene TRBJ2-1; 7 nucleotides align to TRBD1. In germline, CDR1 is SSHAT, CDR2 FNYEAQ (reference sequence). The CDR3 spans 17 residues. In DNA, the CDR3 is TGTGCTAGCAGCACCGTACAAATTGGACAGGCTTACAATGAGCAGTTCTTC. Translation: CASSTVQIGQAYNEQFF.

The table lists this clonotype with a few counts. J is TRBJ2-3 and V is TRBV15; TRBD1 might be the D (6 bases). Trimming took off 2 bases at V and 3 bases at J, with 12 bases between the two ends. Germline V gene lookup returns CDR1 LNHNV and CDR2 YYDKDF (reference sequence). The CDR3 spans 15 residues. The CDR3 sequence is CATSRRIGQTDTQYF. The DNA for the CDR3 is TGTGCCACCAGCAGACGCATAGGACAGACAGATACGCAGTATTTT.

This clonotype was seen only a few times. This chain uses TRBV6-5 with TRBJ1-1; D gene unclear. V gave up 0 bases and J gave up 1 base, with 6 bases separating them. The germline gives CDR1 MNHEY, CDR2 SVGAGI. The CDR3 loop spans 14 amino acids. The CDR3 DNA is TGTGCCAGCAGTTACTCGAGGGAGAACACTGAAGCTTTCTTT. Amino acids: CASSYSRENTEAFF.

The rearrangement links TRBV9 to TRBJ2-3; 12 bases align to TRBD2. This CDR3 is 18 amino acids long. V lost 3 bases, J lost 5 bases, and 13 bases stayed unmatched. The germline V gene encodes CDR1 SGDLS and CDR2 YYNGEE. The CDR3 DNA sequence: TGTGCCAGCAGCGACCACAACCCACTAGCGGGGGGATTAGATACGCAGTATTTT. The encoded protein is CASSDHNPLAGGLDTQYF. The full variable domain, with the rest looked up from reference TRBV9 and TRBJ2-3, is DSGVTQTPKHLITATGQRVTLRCSPRSGDLSVYWYQQSLDQGLQFLIQYYNGEERAKGNILERFSAQQFPDLHSELNLSSLELGDSALYFCASSDHNPLAGGLDTQYFGPGTRLTVL.

This clonotype was detected many times. DNA of the CDR3: TGTGCCATCGAGGACGGAAACACCGGGGAGCTGTTTTTT. It encodes CAIEDGNTGELFF. V and J are TRBV10-3 and TRBJ2-2, with no clear D. The CDR3 sequence is 13 residues long. Germline CDR1 is ENHRY and CDR2 is SYGVKD. V lost 8 bases and J 2 bases, leaving 9 bases between the germline ends.

This clonotype was counted ten times or more. The gene calls are TRBV6-5 and TRBJ2-3; no firm D call. The CDR3 loop spans 15 amino acids. Trimming shortened V by 2 bases and J by 0 bases, and 9 bases separated the two germline ends. Per germline, CDR1 MNHEY and CDR2 SVGAGI. CDR3 protein: CASSYRATSTDTQYF. CDR3 DNA sequence: TGTGCCAGCAGTTACCGGGCCACTAGCACAGATACGCAGTATTTT.

This chain links TRBV9 with TRBJ2-3, with D perhaps TRBD2 (6 bases). The CDR3 is 14 amino acids. The V gene lost 3 bases and the J gene lost 4 bases, with 12 bases spanning the gap. Per the germline V gene, CDR1 is SGDLS and CDR2 is YYNGEE. CDR3 protein: CASSAMTRADTQYF. In DNA, the CDR3 is TGTGCCAGCAGCGCTATGACTAGGGCAGATACGCAGTATTTT.

This chain uses TRBV27 with TRBJ2-3; 7 bases fit TRBD1. The CDR3 covers 14 residues. Germline V CDR1 and CDR2: MNHEY, SMNVEV (reference sequence). The trim removed 3 bases at V and 3 bases at J, leaving 3 bases unmatched. The CDR3, as DNA: TGTGCCAGCAGTTTTACAGGGGATACAGATACGCAGTATTTT. Translation: CASSFTGDTDTQYF.

This clonotype showed up just a few times. The chain joins TRBV7-9 to TRBJ1-6; D gene ambiguous. This CDR3 has 12 residues. The germline V gene has CDR1 SEHNR and CDR2 FQNEAQ (reference sequence). Trimming left V 5 bases short and J 8 bases short, with 7 bases between. The CDR3 DNA reads TGTGCCAGCAGCCGCGATGATTCACCCCTCCACTTT. Its translation: CASSRDDSPLHF.

There are a few counts of this clonotype. This chain connects TRBV5-5 to TRBJ2-1; D gene uncertain. V was trimmed by 4 bases and J by 6 bases, leaving 11 bases between them. Germline CDR1 is SGHKS and CDR2 is YYEKEE (reference sequence). This CDR3 is built from 13 residues. The CDR3 is CASSRISTNEQFF. The CDR3 region has the DNA TGTGCCAGCAGCCGTATTTCAACCAATGAGCAGTTCTTC.

The chain carries TRBV4-1 and TRBJ2-3, with no clear D. Germline-derived CDR1 and CDR2 are MGHRA and YSYEKL. CDR3 length: 15 residues. V shed 4 bases and J shed 4 bases, with 15 bases lying between them. The CDR3 sequence is CASSPAAARADTQYF. CDR3 coding DNA: TGCGCCAGCAGCCCGGCTGCGGCGCGCGCAGATACGCAGTATTTT.

This clonotype came up many times. This chain uses TRBV5-1 with TRBJ1-1, with TRBD1 identical over 9 bases. Germline lookup yields CDR1 SGHRS and CDR2 YFSETQ. With V trimmed by 6 bases and J by 0 bases, 9 bases remained unmatched. The CDR3 contains 16 residues. DNA for the CDR3: TGCGCCAGCACCCCTTCGGGACAGGGTATGAACACTGAAGCTTTCTTT. This encodes CASTPSGQGMNTEAFF.

This clonotype was seen a few times. The junction does not match germline at one end; this may be a read error. This sequence joins TRBV7-8 and TRBJ2-7; TRBD2 aligns across 16 bases. CDR1 is SGHVS and CDR2 is FQNEAQ in the germline V gene. This CDR3 contains 13 residues. The CDR3 sequence is CASSPGTSGRVGF. The CDR3 coding sequence is TGTGCCAGCAGCCCCGGGACTAGCGGGAGGGTCGGCTTC.

This clonotype was detected a few times. The chain has TRBV5-1 and TRBJ2-3; TRBD2 aligns across 11 bases. The germline V gene has CDR1 SGHRS and CDR2 YFSETQ. This CDR3 contains 22 residues. With 0 bases clipped from V and 2 bases from J, the junction kept 20 bases outside the gene matches. The CDR3 protein is CASSLGYRDLVAGGKTTDTQYF. DNA of the CDR3: TGCGCCAGCAGCTTGGGATACAGGGACTTGGTAGCGGGAGGGAAAACCACAGATACGCAGTATTTT.

The chain combines TRBV10-3 with TRBJ2-3; D gene uncertain. V shed 4 bases and J shed 0 bases, with 5 bases lying between them. Germline-derived CDR1 and CDR2 are ENHRY and SYGVKD. This CDR3 contains 13 residues. The CDR3 bases are TGTGCCATCAGTGGAGCTAGCACAGATACGCAGTATTTT. As protein: CAISGASTDTQYF.

V usage is TRBV30 and J usage is TRBJ2-7; D is possibly TRBD2 (5 bases). The CDR3 loop spans 15 amino acids. V dropped 3 bases and J dropped 2 bases, with 17 bases sitting between them. The V gene's germline CDR1 is GTSNPN and CDR2 SVGIG (reference sequence). The CDR3 here is CAWSPGVEIPYEQYF. CDR3 nucleotides: TGTGCCTGGAGCCCCGGGGTCGAGATCCCCTACGAGCAGTACTTC.

As to this clonotype: At one of its ends the junction is not consistent with the germline gene, which may arise from a read error. The J gene is TRBJ2-1, the V gene TRBV6-1; 10 nucleotides match TRBD2. Per germline, CDR1 MNHNS and CDR2 SASEGT. The CDR3 is made up of 15 amino acids. The CDR3 coding sequence is TGTGCCAGCAGAGAAGGGACTAGCGAGTACAATGAGCAGTTCTTC. Translated, it gives CASREGTSEYNEQFF.

This clonotype occurred a few times. This rearrangement joins TRBV19 to TRBJ1-5, with D hard to call. Trimming removed 7 bases from V and 2 bases from J, with 15 bases in between. The CDR3 loop spans 15 amino acids. Germline assignment: CDR1 LNHDA and CDR2 SQIVND (reference sequence). The DNA of the CDR3 is TGTGCCAGTAAGGTCGGGGTAATTGGCAATCAGCCCCAGCATTTT. Translation gives CASKVGVIGNQPQHF.

The J gene is TRBJ2-5, the V gene TRBV29-1; D is uncertain. Trimming shortened V by 4 bases and J by 4 bases, and 10 bases separated the two germline ends. There are 12 residues in the CDR3. CDR1 and CDR2 (germline): SQVTM, ANQGSEA. This CDR3 is CSVGTVRETQYF. For the CDR3, the DNA is TGCAGCGTTGGTACTGTGAGAGAGACCCAGTACTTC. The variable domain in full, with the rest retrieved from reference TRBV29-1 and TRBJ2-5, is SAVISQKPSRDICQRGTSLTIQCQVDSQVTMMFWYRQQPGQSLTLIATANQGSEATYESGFVIDKFPISRPNLTFSTLTVSNMSPEDSSIYLCSVGTVRETQYFGPGTRLLVL.

This clonotype has only a few counts. J is TRBJ2-1 and V is TRBV24-1; either TRBD1 or TRBD2 may supply D (5 bases each). CDR1 is KGHDR, CDR2 SFDVKD, per germline. V was pared by 2 bases and J by 12 bases, with 19 bases between. The CDR3 is 15 residues long. The CDR3 region has the DNA TGTGCCACCAGTGATTCTCCTTTCGGACACGGAGGGCAGTTCTTC. Translated, it gives CATSDSPFGHGGQFF.

This clonotype was observed a handful of times. The chain recombines TRBV28 with TRBJ2-4; no clear D. CDR1 is MDHEN and CDR2 is SYDVKM in the germline V gene. The CDR3 totals 12 residues. Trimming pared 3 bases from V and 10 bases from J, leaving 10 bases between. The CDR3 loop is CASSFRSWIQYF. Written as DNA, the CDR3 is TGTGCCAGCAGTTTCCGGAGTTGGATTCAGTACTTC.